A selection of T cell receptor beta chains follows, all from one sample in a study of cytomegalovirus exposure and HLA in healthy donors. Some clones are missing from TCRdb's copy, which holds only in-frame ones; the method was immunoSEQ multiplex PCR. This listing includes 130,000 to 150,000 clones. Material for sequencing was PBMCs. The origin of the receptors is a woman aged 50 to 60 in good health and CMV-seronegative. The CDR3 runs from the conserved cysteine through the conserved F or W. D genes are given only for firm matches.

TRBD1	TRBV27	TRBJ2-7	TGTGCCAGCAGTTTATGGTTCCGCAGGACAGGGGGTAGTGGGGCCGGGGCGGGGATTTACGAGCAGTACTTC	CASSLWFRRTGGSGAGAGIYEQYF
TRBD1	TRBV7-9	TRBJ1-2	TGTGCCAGCAGCTTCGGGCGGGACAGGGCGGATGGCTACACCTTC	CASSFGRDRADGYTF
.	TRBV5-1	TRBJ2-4	TGCGCCAGCAGCTTGGAACTAGACCTAGGGATTCAGTACTTC	CASSLELDLGIQYF
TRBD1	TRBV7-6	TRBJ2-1	TGTGCCAGCAGCTTAGGGTACAGGGGGCGAGAGCAGTTCTTC	CASSLGYRGREQFF
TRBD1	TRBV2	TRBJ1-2	TGTGCCAGCAGAGTATGGGACAGGCTCGGTTCTAACTATGGCTACACCTTC	CASRVWDRLGSNYGYTF
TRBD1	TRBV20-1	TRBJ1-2	TGCAGTGCTAGAGGACAGGGTGGCTACACCTTC	CSARGQGGYTF
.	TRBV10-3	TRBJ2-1	TGTGCCATTGCGGGACAGCTTGTCAGGGATGAGCAGTTCTTC	CAIAGQLVRDEQFF
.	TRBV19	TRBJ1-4	TGTGCCAGTAGCCTTACAGGGAGCACTAATGAAAAACTGTTTTTT	CASSLTGSTNEKLFF
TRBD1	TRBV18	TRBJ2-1	TGTGCCAGCTCGCTTTCCCCGGGACAGGGTAGGGATGAGCAGTTCTTC	CASSLSPGQGRDEQFF
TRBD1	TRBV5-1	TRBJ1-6	TGCGCCAGCAGCTTGGCATTATCGGGACAGGGTGTTTCACCCCTCCACTTT	CASSLALSGQGVSPLHF
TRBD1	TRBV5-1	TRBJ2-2	TGCGCCAGCAGCCCCCGGCAGGGGGAGAACACCGGGGAGCTGTTTTTT	CASSPRQGENTGELFF
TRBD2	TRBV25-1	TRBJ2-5	TGTGCCAGCAGTGAATATGTGGGAGGGGCTGAGACCCAGTACTTC	CASSEYVGGAETQYF
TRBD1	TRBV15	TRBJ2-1	TGTGCCACCAGGCCTAAACAGGGGGCGCGCAATGAGCAGTTCTTC	CATRPKQGARNEQFF
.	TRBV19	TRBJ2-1	TGTGCCAGTAGTATGAGCGCGCCTTACAATGAGCAGTTCTTC	CASSMSAPYNEQFF
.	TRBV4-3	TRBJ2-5	TGCGCCAGCAGCCAAGGACAGGCCCCAGAGACCCAGTACTTC	CASSQGQAPETQYF
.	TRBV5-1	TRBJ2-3	TGCGCCAGCAGCAACTACGATACGCAGTATTTT	CASSNYDTQYF
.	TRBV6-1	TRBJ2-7	TGTGCCAGCAGTGCGGACAGATCCTCCTACGAGCAGTACTTC	CASSADRSSYEQYF
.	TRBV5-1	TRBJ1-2	TGCGCCAGCAGCTTCGGACAGTCCACTGGCTACACCTTC	CASSFGQSTGYTF
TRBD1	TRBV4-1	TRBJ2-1	TGCGCCAGCAGCCGAACCGGGACAGGGGTCCGGGAGCAGTTCTTC	CASSRTGTGVREQFF
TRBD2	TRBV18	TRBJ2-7	TGTGCCAGCTCACGAGGGACTAGCGGATCCTACGAGCAGTACTTC	CASSRGTSGSYEQYF
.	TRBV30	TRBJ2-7	TGTGCCTGGAGTGCGTTTGCGGCCAGCTCCTACGAGCAGTACTTC	CAWSAFAASSYEQYF
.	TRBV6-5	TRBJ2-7	TGTGCCAGCACGGATCGATCGAGCGGTTACTACGAGCAGTACTTC	CASTDRSSGYYEQYF
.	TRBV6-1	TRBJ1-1	TGTGCCAGCAGTGAATTAGCGAACACTGAAGCTTTCTTT	CASSELANTEAFF
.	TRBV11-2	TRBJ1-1	TGTGCCAGCAGCCTATACGGGGGTCCCGAAGCTTTCTTT	CASSLYGGPEAFF
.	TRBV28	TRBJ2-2	TGTGCCAGCAGTTCAACGAACACCGGGGAGCTGTTTTTT	CASSSTNTGELFF
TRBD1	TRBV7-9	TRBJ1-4	TGTGCCAGCAGCGCCGGGACAGTCAATGAAAAACTGTTTTTT	CASSAGTVNEKLFF
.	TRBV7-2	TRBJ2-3	TGTGCCAGCAGCTTAGGTTTAGCTTCAGATACGCAGTATTTT	CASSLGLASDTQYF
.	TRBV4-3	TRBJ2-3	TGCGCCAGCAGCCAAGATCACATCTTGCAGGGAGATACGCAGTATTTT	CASSQDHILQGDTQYF
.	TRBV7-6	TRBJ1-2	TGTGCCAGCAGCTTAGACAGGGAAACGTATGGCTACACCTTC	CASSLDRETYGYTF
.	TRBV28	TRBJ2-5	TGTGCCAGCAGTCCCCCCGGGGGGCGAGAGACCCAGTACTTC	CASSPPGGRETQYF
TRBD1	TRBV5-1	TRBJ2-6	TGCGCCAGCAAAGGTCCGGGACAGGGTGTCGGTGGGGCCAACGTCCTGACTTTC	CASKGPGQGVGGANVLTF
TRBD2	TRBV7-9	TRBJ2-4	TGTGCCAGCAGCTCCTGGACTAGCGGGGTGATAGCCAAAAACATTCAGTACTTC	CASSSWTSGVIAKNIQYF
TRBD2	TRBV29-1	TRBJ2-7	TGCAGCGTTGGAAGGACTAGCGGCTACGAGCAGTACTTC	CSVGRTSGYEQYF
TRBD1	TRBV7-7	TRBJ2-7	TGTGCTAGCAGACCGTACAGGGGCGGAGTGTCCTACGAGCAGTACTTC	CASRPYRGGVSYEQYF
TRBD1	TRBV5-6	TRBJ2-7	TGTGCCAGCAGCCCCGAGGGGACAGGGGGCTACGAGCAGTACTTC	CASSPEGTGGYEQYF
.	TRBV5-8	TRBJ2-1	TGTGCCAGCAGCCCGGGGATTGGGGGGACCTCCTACAATGAGCAGTTCTTC	CASSPGIGGTSYNEQFF
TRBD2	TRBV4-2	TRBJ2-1	TGTGCCAGCAGCCAAGCTCCTTTTGTAGCGGGGGCCTCCTACAATGAGCAGTTCTTC	CASSQAPFVAGASYNEQFF
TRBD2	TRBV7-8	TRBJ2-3	TGTGCCAGCAGCTTAACCCCTAGCGTAGCGGGTAGCACAGATACGCAGTATTTT	CASSLTPSVAGSTDTQYF
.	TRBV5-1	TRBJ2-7	TGCGCCAGCAGCTTTGGAGGGACGGACTACGAGCAGTACTTC	CASSFGGTDYEQYF
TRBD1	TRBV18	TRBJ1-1	TGTGCCAGCTCACAAGGACAGGGTAGGAACACTGAAGCTTTCTTT	CASSQGQGRNTEAFF
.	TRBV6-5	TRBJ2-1	TGTGCCAGCAGTTACAAGGGGACCTACAATGAGCAGTTCTTC	CASSYKGTYNEQFF
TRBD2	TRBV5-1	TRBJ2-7	TGCGCCAGCAGCCCCGGGACTAGCGGGAGAGGGGTCGAGCAGTACTTC	CASSPGTSGRGVEQYF
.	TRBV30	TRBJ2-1	TGTGCCTGGAGTGTTACTGGCTACAATGAGCAGTTCTTC	CAWSVTGYNEQFF
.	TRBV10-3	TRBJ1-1	TGTGCCATCAGTGAGGTCATCGGGATTCACTCTGAAGCTTTCTTT	CAISEVIGIHSEAFF
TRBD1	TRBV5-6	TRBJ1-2	TGTGCCAGCAGCCCTGGCGCAGGGACAGACCACTATGGCTACACCTTC	CASSPGAGTDHYGYTF
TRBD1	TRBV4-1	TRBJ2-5	TGCGCCAGCAGCCAAGTCATTACGGGACAGGGGGCCGGAGAGACCCAGTACTTC	CASSQVITGQGAGETQYF
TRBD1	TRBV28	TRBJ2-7	TGTGCCAGCAGTTTATCTGGGACAGCAACCTACGAGCAGTACTTC	CASSLSGTATYEQYF
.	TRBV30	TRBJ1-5	TGTGCCTGGGAAGACGGGGACGGGGGGCCCCAGCATTTT	CAWEDGDGGPQHF
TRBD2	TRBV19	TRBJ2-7	TGTGCCAGTAGTCCGAGGACTAGCGGGAGGTACGAGCAGTACTTC	CASSPRTSGRYEQYF
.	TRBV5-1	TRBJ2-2	TGCGCCAGCAGCATTGGGGCCGCGGGGTTAAACACCGGGGAGCTGTTTTTT	CASSIGAAGLNTGELFF